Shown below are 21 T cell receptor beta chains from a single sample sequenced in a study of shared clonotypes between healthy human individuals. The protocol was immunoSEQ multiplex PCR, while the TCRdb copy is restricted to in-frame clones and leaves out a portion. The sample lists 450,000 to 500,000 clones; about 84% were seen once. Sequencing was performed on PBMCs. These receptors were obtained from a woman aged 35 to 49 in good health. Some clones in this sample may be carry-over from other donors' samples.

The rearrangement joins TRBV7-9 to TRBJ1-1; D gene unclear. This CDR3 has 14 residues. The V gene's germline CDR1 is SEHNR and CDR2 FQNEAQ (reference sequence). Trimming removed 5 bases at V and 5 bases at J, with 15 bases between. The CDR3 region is CASSQGRLGTEAFF. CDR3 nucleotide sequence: TGTGCCAGCAGCCAAGGGAGATTGGGGACTGAAGCTTTCTTT.

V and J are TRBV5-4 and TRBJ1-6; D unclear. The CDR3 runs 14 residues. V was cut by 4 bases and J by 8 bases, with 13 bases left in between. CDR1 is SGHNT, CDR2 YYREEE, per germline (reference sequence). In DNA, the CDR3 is TGTGCCAGCAGCCCGAGTGGCTCCTATTCACCCCTCCACTTT. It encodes CASSPSGSYSPLHF.

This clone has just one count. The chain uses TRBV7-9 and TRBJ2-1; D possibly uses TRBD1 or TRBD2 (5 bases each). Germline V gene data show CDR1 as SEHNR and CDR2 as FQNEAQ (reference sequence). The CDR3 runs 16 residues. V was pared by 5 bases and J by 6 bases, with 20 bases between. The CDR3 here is CASSVGSGQGINEQFF. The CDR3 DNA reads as TGTGCCAGCAGCGTAGGCTCGGGGCAGGGTATCAATGAGCAGTTCTTC.

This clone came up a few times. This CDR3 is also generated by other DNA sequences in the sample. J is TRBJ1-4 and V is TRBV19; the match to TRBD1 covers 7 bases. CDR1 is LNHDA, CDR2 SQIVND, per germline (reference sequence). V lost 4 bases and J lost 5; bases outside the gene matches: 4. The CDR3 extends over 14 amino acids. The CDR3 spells CASSTPGQNEKLFF. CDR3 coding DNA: TGTGCCAGTAGTACTCCGGGACAGAATGAAAAACTGTTTTTT.

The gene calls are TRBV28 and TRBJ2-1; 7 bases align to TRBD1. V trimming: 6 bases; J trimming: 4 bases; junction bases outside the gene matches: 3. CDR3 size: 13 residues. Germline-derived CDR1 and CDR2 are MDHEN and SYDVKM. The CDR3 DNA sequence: TGTGCCAGCAGACGACAGGGTTACAATGAGCAGTTCTTC. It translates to CASRRQGYNEQFF.

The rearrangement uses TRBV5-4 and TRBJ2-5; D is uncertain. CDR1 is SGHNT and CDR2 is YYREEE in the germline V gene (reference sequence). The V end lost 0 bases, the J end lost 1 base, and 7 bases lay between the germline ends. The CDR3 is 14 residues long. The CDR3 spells CASSLATTQETQYF. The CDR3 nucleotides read TGTGCCAGCAGCTTGGCCACAACCCAAGAGACCCAGTACTTC.

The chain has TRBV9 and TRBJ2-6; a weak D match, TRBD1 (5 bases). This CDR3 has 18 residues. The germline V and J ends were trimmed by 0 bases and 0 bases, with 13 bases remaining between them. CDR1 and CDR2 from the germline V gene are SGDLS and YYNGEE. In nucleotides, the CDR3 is TGTGCCAGCAGCGTAGACGGCAGGGCGCTCTCTGGGGCCAACGTCCTGACTTTC. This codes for CASSVDGRALSGANVLTF.

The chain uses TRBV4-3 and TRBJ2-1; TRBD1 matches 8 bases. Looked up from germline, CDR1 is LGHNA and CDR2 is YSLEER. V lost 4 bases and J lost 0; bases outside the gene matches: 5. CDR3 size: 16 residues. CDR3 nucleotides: TGCGCCAGCAGCCCCCACACAGGGGGCTCCTACAATGAGCAGTTCTTC. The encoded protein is CASSPHTGGSYNEQFF.

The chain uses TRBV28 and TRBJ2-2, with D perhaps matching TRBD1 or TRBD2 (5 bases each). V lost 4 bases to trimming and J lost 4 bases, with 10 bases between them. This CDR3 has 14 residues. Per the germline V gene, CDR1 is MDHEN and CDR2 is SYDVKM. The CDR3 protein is CASSSPGSTGELFF. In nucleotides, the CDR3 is TGTGCCAGCAGTTCGCCAGGGAGCACCGGGGAGCTGTTTTTT.

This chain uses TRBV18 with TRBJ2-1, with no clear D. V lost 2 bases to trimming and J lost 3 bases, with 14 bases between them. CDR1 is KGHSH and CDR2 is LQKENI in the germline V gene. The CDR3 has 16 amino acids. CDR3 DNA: TGTGCCAGCTCACCAAATCAGGTCCAATTCTACAATGAGCAGTTCTTC. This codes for CASSPNQVQFYNEQFF.

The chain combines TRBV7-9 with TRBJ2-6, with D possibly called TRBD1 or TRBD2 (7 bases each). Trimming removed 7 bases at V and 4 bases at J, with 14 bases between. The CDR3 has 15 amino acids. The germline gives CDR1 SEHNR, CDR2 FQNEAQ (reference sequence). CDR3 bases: TGTGCCAGCACCCCAGGGGGGGTAGGGGCCAACGTCCTGACTTTC. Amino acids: CASTPGGVGANVLTF.

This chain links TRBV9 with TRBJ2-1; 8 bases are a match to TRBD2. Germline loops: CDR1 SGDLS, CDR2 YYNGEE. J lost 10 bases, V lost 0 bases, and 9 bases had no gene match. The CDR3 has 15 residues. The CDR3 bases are TGTGCCAGCAGCGTAGGACTAGCGAGAAGCTTCGAGCAGTTCTTC. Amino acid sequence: CASSVGLARSFEQFF.

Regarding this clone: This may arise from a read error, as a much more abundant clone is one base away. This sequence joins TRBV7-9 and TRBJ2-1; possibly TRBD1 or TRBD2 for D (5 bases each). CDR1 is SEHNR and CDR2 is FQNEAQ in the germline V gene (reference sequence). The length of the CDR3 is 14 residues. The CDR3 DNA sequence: TGTGCCAGCAGCTTGGGACGGTTCGGCAATGAGCAGCTCTTC. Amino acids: CASSLGRFGNEQLF.

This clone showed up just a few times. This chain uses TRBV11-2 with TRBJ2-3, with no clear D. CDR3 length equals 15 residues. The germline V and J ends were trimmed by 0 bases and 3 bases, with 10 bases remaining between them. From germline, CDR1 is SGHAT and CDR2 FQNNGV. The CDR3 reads CASSLEGRVTDTQYF. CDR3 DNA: TGTGCCAGCAGCTTAGAAGGAAGGGTAACAGATACGCAGTATTTT.

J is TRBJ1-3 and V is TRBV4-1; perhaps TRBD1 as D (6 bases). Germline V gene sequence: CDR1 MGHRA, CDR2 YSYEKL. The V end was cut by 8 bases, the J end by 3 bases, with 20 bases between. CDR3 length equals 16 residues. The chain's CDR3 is CASPETQDSYGNTIYF. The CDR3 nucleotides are TGCGCCAGCCCAGAGACCCAGGACAGCTATGGAAACACCATATATTTT.

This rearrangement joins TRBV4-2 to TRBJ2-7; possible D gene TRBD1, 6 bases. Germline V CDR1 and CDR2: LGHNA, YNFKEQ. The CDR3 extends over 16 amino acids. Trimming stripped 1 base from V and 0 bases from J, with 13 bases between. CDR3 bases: TGTGCCAGCAGCCAAGGGAGTGGGACACCCTCCTACGAGCAGTACTTC. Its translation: CASSQGSGTPSYEQYF.

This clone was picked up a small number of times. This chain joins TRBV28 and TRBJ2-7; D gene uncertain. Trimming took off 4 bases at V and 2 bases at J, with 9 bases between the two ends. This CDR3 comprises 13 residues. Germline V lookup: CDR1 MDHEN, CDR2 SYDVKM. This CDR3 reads CASSSPATYEQYF. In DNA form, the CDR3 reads TGTGCCAGCAGTTCACCGGCTACCTACGAGCAGTACTTC.

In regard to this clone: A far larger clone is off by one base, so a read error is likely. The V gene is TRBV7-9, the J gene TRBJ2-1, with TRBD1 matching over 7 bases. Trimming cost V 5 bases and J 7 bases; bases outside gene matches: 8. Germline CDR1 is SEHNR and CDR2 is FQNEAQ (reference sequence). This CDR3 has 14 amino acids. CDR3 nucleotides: TGTGCCAGCAGCCTCCCCGGACAGGCAAATGAGCAGTTCTTC. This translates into CASSLPGQANEQFF.

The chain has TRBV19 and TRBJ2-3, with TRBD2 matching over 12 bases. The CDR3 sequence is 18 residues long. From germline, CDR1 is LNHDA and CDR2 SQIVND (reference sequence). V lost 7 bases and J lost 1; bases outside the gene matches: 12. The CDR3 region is CASTKTSGRIEGTDTQYF. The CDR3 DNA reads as TGTGCCAGTACCAAGACTAGCGGGAGAATAGAAGGCACAGATACGCAGTATTTT.

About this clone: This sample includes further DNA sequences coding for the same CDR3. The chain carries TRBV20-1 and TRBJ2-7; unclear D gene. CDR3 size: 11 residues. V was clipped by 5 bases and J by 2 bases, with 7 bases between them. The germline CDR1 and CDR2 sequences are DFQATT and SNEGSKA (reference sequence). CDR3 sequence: CSARQTYEQYF. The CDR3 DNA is TGCAGTGCTCGACAAACCTACGAGCAGTACTTC.

The CDR3, as DNA: TGCGCCAGCAGCTCTGGACAGGAGGACGAGCAGTACTTC. It translates to CASSSGQEDEQYF. The J gene is TRBJ2-7, the V gene TRBV5-1, with TRBD1 matching 7 bases. The CDR3 extends over 13 amino acids. CDR1 and CDR2 from the germline V gene are SGHRS and YFSETQ. With 3 bases clipped from V and 5 bases from J, the junction kept 5 bases outside the gene matches.